Listed here are 22 T cell receptor beta chains from one sample, sequenced in a study of T cell responses to AZD1222 COVID-19 vaccine. Generated by immunoSEQ multiplex PCR, the TCRdb table keeps only in-frame clones and is missing some. The sample holds around 120,000 clones, around nine tenths seen once. The source material was peripheral blood, sampled on day 0 of AZD1222 vaccination. The receptors were sampled from an adult in good health.

The chain couples TRBV20-1 to TRBJ1-5, with a possible D match to TRBD1 (5 bases). V was clipped by 3 bases and J by 0 bases, with 12 bases between them. The CDR3 runs to 15 residues. Per the germline V gene, CDR1 is DFQATT and CDR2 is SNEGSKA (reference sequence). The CDR3 protein is CSASWGSYSNQPQHF. The CDR3 region has the DNA TGCAGTGCTAGTTGGGGCTCCTATAGCAATCAGCCCCAGCATTTT.

This clone came up a few times. The chain couples TRBV7-2 to TRBJ1-2, with 9 bases fitting TRBD1. The CDR3 is made up of 17 amino acids. Germline loops: CDR1 SGHTA, CDR2 FQGNSA. Unmatched junction bases numbered 10, after V lost 0 bases and J lost 5 bases. The CDR3, as DNA: TGTGCCAGCAGCTTAGCGCTAGGACAGGGGCGCAGGTATGGCTACACCTTC. Its translation: CASSLALGQGRRYGYTF.

The CDR3 loop reads CSVEGEAKNIQYF. CDR3 coding DNA: TGCAGCGTTGAGGGGGAAGCCAAAAACATTCAGTACTTC. The chain links TRBV29-1 to TRBJ2-4; D assignment may be TRBD1 or TRBD2 (5 bases each). Germline V gene lookup returns CDR1 SQVTM and CDR2 ANQGSEA. Trimming left V 3 bases short and J 0 bases short, with 6 bases between. The CDR3 length is 13 residues.

This chain links TRBV29-1 with TRBJ1-1; D not certain. The CDR3 is 13 residues long. The V gene's germline CDR1 is SQVTM and CDR2 ANQGSEA. The ends were cut back, 4 bases at V and 1 base at J, with 10 bases in the middle. CDR3 in amino acids: CSVVEAPNTEAFF. Written as DNA, the CDR3 is TGCAGCGTTGTAGAGGCACCGAACACTGAAGCTTTCTTT.

The V call is TRBV19, the J call TRBJ2-3, with 8 bases identical to TRBD2. The junction had 10 bases not matched to a gene; V was cut back by 5 bases and J by 3 bases. The CDR3 runs 16 residues. Germline V gene sequence: CDR1 LNHDA, CDR2 SQIVND (reference sequence). For the CDR3, the DNA is TGTGCCAGTAGTCCCCTTTCACTAGCGGTTACAGATACGCAGTATTTT. Its translation is CASSPLSLAVTDTQYF.

V and J are TRBV5-1 and TRBJ2-4; the D gene is possibly TRBD2 (5 bases). Germline CDR1 SGHRS, CDR2 YFSETQ. With 5 bases removed from V and 3 bases from J, the gap between germline ends came to 18 bases. The CDR3 length is 16 residues. CDR3 sequence: CASSFGPKEGKNIQYF. The CDR3 DNA reads TGCGCCAGCAGTTTCGGGCCCAAAGAGGGCAAAAACATTCAGTACTTC.

DNA of the CDR3: TGTGCCAGTAGTATAGAGGGGGGCATAAACAATGAGCAGTTCTTC. This sequence encodes CASSIEGGINNEQFF. The chain links TRBV19 to TRBJ2-1; D tentatively reads TRBD1 or TRBD2 (6 bases each). The V and J ends lost 0 bases and 5 bases respectively, with 11 bases between them. Germline lookup yields CDR1 LNHDA and CDR2 SQIVND (reference sequence). This CDR3 is 15 amino acids long.

This chain links TRBV7-6 with TRBJ2-1; D perhaps matches TRBD2 (6 bases). CDR3 length: 14 amino acids. CDR1 is SGHVS, CDR2 FNYEAQ, per germline. With 5 bases removed from V and 3 bases from J, the gap between germline ends came to 11 bases. CDR3 coding DNA: TGTGCCAGCAGCCCACGGCGGGGCTACAATGAGCAGTTCTTC. Its protein is CASSPRRGYNEQFF.

The rearrangement joins TRBV7-3 to TRBJ2-6; D is unresolved. V was shortened by 2 bases and J by 4 bases, with 9 bases between the two germline ends. Per the germline V gene, CDR1 is SGHTA and CDR2 is FQGTGA. CDR3 length equals 15 residues. CDR3 in amino acids: CASSLVPGGANVLTF. For the CDR3, the DNA is TGTGCCAGCAGCTTAGTCCCAGGAGGGGCCAACGTCCTGACTTTC.

In DNA, the CDR3 is TGCGCCAGCAGCCTCTTCGGGACAGCGCAAGAGACCCAGTACTTC. Translated, it gives CASSLFGTAQETQYF. The chain employs TRBV5-1 and TRBJ2-5; TRBD1 aligns across 7 bases. CDR3 length equals 15 residues. Losses at the gene ends were 4 bases for V and 2 bases for J; bases not matched to a gene: 8. CDR1 and CDR2 from the germline V gene are SGHRS and YFSETQ.

The J gene is TRBJ2-1, the V gene TRBV5-1; 14 nucleotides agree with TRBD2. There are 20 residues in the CDR3. CDR1 is SGHRS, CDR2 YFSETQ, per germline. With 2 bases clipped from V and 0 bases from J, the junction kept 10 bases outside the gene matches. The CDR3: CASSFPIGLAGGSSYNEQFF. Written as DNA, the CDR3 is TGCGCCAGCAGCTTTCCCATCGGACTAGCGGGGGGCTCCTCCTACAATGAGCAGTTCTTC.

The chain links TRBV3-1 (or the pseudogene TRBV3-2) to TRBJ2-1; 15 bases are shared with TRBD2. This CDR3 has 17 amino acids. Germline V lookup: CDR1 LGHDT, CDR2 YNNKEL (reference sequence). V dropped 2 bases and J dropped 8; count of bases not matched to a gene: 7. CDR3 bases: TGTGCCAGCAGCCAAAAGGGACTAGCGGGAGGAGGCCATGAGCAGTTCTTC. It encodes CASSQKGLAGGGHEQFF.

The V gene is TRBV27, the J gene TRBJ2-3; the match to TRBD1 covers 7 bases. This CDR3 has 11 residues. CDR1 MNHEY and CDR2 SMNVEV come from the germline V gene (reference sequence). The V gene end was trimmed by 8 bases and the J gene end by 6 bases; junction bases not matched to a gene: 2. CDR3 DNA sequence: TGTGCCAGCTACAGGGGCGATACGCAGTATTTT. Its translation: CASYRGDTQYF.

V gene TRBV7-2 combines with J gene TRBJ1-6; D remains unclear. Trimming shortened V by 2 bases and J by 5 bases, and 7 bases separated the two germline ends. The CDR3 contains 14 residues. In germline, CDR1 is SGHTA, CDR2 FQGNSA. The CDR3 region is CASSLLGNNSPLHF. The CDR3 region has the DNA TGTGCCAGCAGCTTATTAGGGAATAATTCACCCCTCCACTTT.

The chain links TRBV28 to TRBJ2-7; 12 bases agree with TRBD1. This CDR3 spans 16 amino acids. V lost 6 bases to trimming and J lost 2 bases; unmatched junction nucleotides: 8. From germline, CDR1 is MDHEN and CDR2 SYDVKM. This CDR3 reads CASRGTGGAGTYEQYF. CDR3 nucleotides: TGTGCCAGCAGAGGGACAGGGGGCGCGGGCACCTACGAGCAGTACTTC.

On this clone itself: The same CDR3 arises from other DNA sequences in this sample as well. The chain combines TRBV3-1 (or the pseudogene TRBV3-2) with TRBJ1-6; D gene unclear. The germline V and J ends were trimmed by 1 base and 10 bases, with 8 bases remaining between them. In germline, CDR1 is LGHDT, CDR2 YNNKEL (reference sequence). The CDR3 runs 13 residues. The CDR3 is CASSQGRGSPLHF. CDR3 in DNA: TGTGCCAGCAGCCAAGGACGCGGGTCACCCCTCCACTTT.

The rearrangement links TRBV13 to TRBJ1-6; D perhaps matches TRBD1 (6 bases). V gave up 2 bases and J gave up 6 bases, with 11 bases separating them. Germline CDR1 and CDR2: PRHDT and FYEKMQ (reference sequence). There are 15 residues in the CDR3. The DNA of the CDR3 is TGTGCCAGCAGCTTACTGGGGGCAGGTAATTCACCCCTCCACTTT. The encoded protein is CASSLLGAGNSPLHF.

The J gene is TRBJ2-2, the V gene TRBV28; 8 nucleotides align to TRBD1. Germline V lookup: CDR1 MDHEN, CDR2 SYDVKM. There are 16 residues in the CDR3. Trimming took 6 bases from V and 6 from J; bases not matched to a gene: 12. CDR3 sequence (DNA): TGTGCCAGCAGCGACCTTAAAGGGACAGGTTCCGGGGAGCTGTTTTTT. Its translation is CASSDLKGTGSGELFF.

This clone was seen a handful of times. V gene TRBV30 combines with J gene TRBJ2-3, with 11 bases matching TRBD2. The germline V gene encodes CDR1 GTSNPN and CDR2 SVGIG (reference sequence). The CDR3 contains 13 residues. The junction had 2 bases not matched to a gene; V was cut back by 8 bases and J by 1 base. The CDR3 sequence is CASSGRGTDTQYF. In nucleotides, the CDR3 is TGTGCCAGTAGCGGGAGGGGCACAGATACGCAGTATTTT.

The CDR3 DNA reads as TGTGCCAGCAGTTACTCTTCAGGGTTACGGCAGCCCCAGCATTTT. As protein: CASSYSSGLRQPQHF. The genes are TRBV6-6 and TRBJ1-5; TRBD1 is a possible D gene (5 bases). In germline, CDR1 is MNHNY, CDR2 SVGAGI (reference sequence). Trimming stripped 0 bases from V and 7 bases from J, with 13 bases between. The CDR3 contains 15 residues.

The rearrangement links TRBV28 to TRBJ2-7; tentatively, D is TRBD1 (5 bases). The germline V gene encodes CDR1 MDHEN and CDR2 SYDVKM. The V and J ends lost 1 base and 3 bases respectively, with 7 bases between them. The CDR3 consists of 13 residues. The CDR3 DNA follows: TGTGCCAGCAGTTTATCAGGGATCTACGAGCAGTACTTC. It encodes CASSLSGIYEQYF. Combining the CDR3 with reference TRBV28 and TRBJ2-7 gives the whole variable domain DVKVTQSSRYLVKRTGEKVFLECVQDMDHENMFWYRQDPGLGLRLIYFSYDVKMKEKGDIPEGYSVSREKKERFSLILESASTNQTSMYLCASSLSGIYEQYFGPGTRLTVT.

This clone was seen a single time. The genes are TRBV15 and TRBJ2-1, with TRBD2 as a possible D gene (6 bases). The CDR3 is 15 amino acids. CDR1 and CDR2 (germline): LNHNV, YYDKDF (reference sequence). The germline V and J ends were trimmed by 1 base and 4 bases, with 11 bases remaining between them. CDR3 residues: CATSRVLARYNEQFF. The CDR3 DNA sequence: TGTGCCACCAGCAGAGTGCTAGCGCGGTACAATGAGCAGTTCTTC. The full variable domain, rest sourced from reference TRBV15 and TRBJ2-1, is DAMVIQNPRYQVTQFGKPVTLSCSQTLNHNVMYWYQQKSSQAPKLLFHYYDKDFNNEADTPDNFQSRRPNTSFCFLDIRSPGLGDTAMYLCATSRVLARYNEQFFGPGTRLTVL.